This T cell receptor beta chain appears in the sequencing data of a study of blood T cell repertoires in COVID-19. Turning to the study itself: Spain, Italy and the United States supplied samples that represented acute and convalescent COVID-19. T cells, B-cell-depleted T cells, or PBMCs provided the cDNA or gDNA that served as material.

Authors' analysis steps: For nucleated cells, counts were estimated from reference gene primer amplification. TCRdb keeps only in-frame clones here, not all; method: immunoSEQ multiplex PCR. V and J calls and clone size are copied from that table; D and trimming were computed from the DNA. The table has approximately 300,000 clones, around 90% seen once. CDR3 length: 16 amino acids. From germline, CDR1 is MNHEY and CDR2 SMNVEV (reference sequence). The V end lost 5 bases, the J end lost 5 bases, and 22 bases lay between the germline ends. This clonotype was obtained from a woman aged 50 to 60 who had recovered from COVID-19. V is TRBV27 and J is TRBJ2-7; D may be TRBD2 (5 bases). The sequenced sample was peripheral blood. CDR3 DNA: TGTGCCAGCAGTATATACTGGACTGCGGCTCGGAACGAGCAGTACTTC. This codes for CASSIYWTAARNEQYF.